This TCR beta chain comes out of a study of blood T cell repertoires in COVID-19. Study-level background: The United States, Italy and Spain provided the acute and convalescent COVID-19 samples. In each case, the material was cDNA or gDNA derived from T cells, B-cell-depleted T cells, or PBMCs.

V shed 1 base, J shed 4 bases, and the junction held 16 bases outside the gene matches. From germline, CDR1 is MDHEN and CDR2 SYDVKM. The CDR3 loop spans 20 amino acids. Authors' methods: Nucleated cell number was recorded as an estimate derived from reference gene primer amplification. The data were produced by immunoSEQ multiplex PCR, yet TCRdb's version contains in-frame clones alone and is incomplete. V and J calls and clone size follow that table, whereas D and trimming were derived from the DNA. Found here are a few hundred thousand clones, roughly four fifths of them singletons; the top ten hold about 8%.

Sequencing was performed on peripheral blood. This chain connects TRBV28 to TRBJ2-3, with 11 nucleotides matching TRBD2. The receptor was derived from a woman between 50 and 59 years old with acute or convalescent COVID-19. CDR3: CASSLFRTSGWRAVPDTQYF. The CDR3 bases are TGTGCCAGCAGTTTATTTAGGACTAGCGGGTGGAGAGCTGTCCCAGATACGCAGTATTTT.